This is a list of T cell receptor beta chains from one sample in a study of T cell repertoires in cytomegalovirus infection. TCRdb re-called the reads with MiXCR, one entry per CDR3 protein. The data contain approximately 910,000 distinct CDR3 sequences, roughly 30% of them seen just once; the ten biggest clones take up over 11%. These receptors' antigens are unknown. The sequencing here drew on cultured CD8+ T cells from PBMCs, taken from culture after CMV antigen stimulation. The receptors shown here come from a human donor in good health (CMV status not recorded). Some clones in this sample may be carry-over from other donors' samples. Both conserved end residues are part of each CDR3. The D gene is left open where the match is weak. Rows give clone size only sometimes, using once, few, many, or a class for an expanded clone.

j_call clone_size d_call v_call cdr3_aa cdr3_nt
TRBJ2-7 few NA TRBV6-6 CASSTIGPDGEQYF TGTGCCAGCAGTACCATCGGACCCGATGGCGAGCAGTACTTC
TRBJ1-1 NA NA TRBV6-6 CASSPGPPGTEAFF TGTGCCAGCAGCCCGGGGCCTCCGGGCACTGAAGCTTTCTTT
TRBJ2-5 NA TRBD2 TRBV10-2 CASTSGGNQETQYF TGCGCCAGCACCTCGGGGGGGAACCAAGAGACCCAGTACTTC
TRBJ1-1 NA NA TRBV4-1 CASTLLSKKNTEAFF TGCGCTAGCACCTTGTTGTCGAAGAAGAACACTGAAGCTTTCTTT
TRBJ2-3 NA NA TRBV11-3 CASSLVSLDTQYF TGTGCCAGCAGCTTAGTGTCACTAGATACGCAGTATTTT
TRBJ1-2 NA TRBD1 TRBV4-3 CASSQFSGGLQGYGYTF TGCGCCAGCAGCCAATTTTCAGGGGGGCTGCAAGGCTATGGCTACACCTTC
TRBJ1-1 many NA TRBV7-6 CASSLANDGNTEAFF TGTGCCAGCAGCTTAGCGAACGACGGAAACACTGAAGCTTTCTTT
TRBJ2-5 few NA TRBV4-1 CASSQDGDGAETQYF TGCGCCAGCAGCCAAGATGGGGATGGGGCGGAGACCCAGTACTTC
TRBJ1-6 many NA TRBV7-8 CASSPGPSNSPLHF TGTGCCAGCAGCCCGGGACCTTCTAATTCACCCCTCCACTTT
TRBJ2-6 few TRBD2 TRBV5-1 CASSLRSGRSSGANVLTF TGCGCCAGCAGCTTGAGGAGCGGGAGGAGCTCTGGGGCCAACGTCCTGACTTTC
TRBJ1-1 few NA TRBV5-6 CASSPDSLNPEAFF TGTGCCAGCAGTCCGGACAGCCTAAACCCTGAAGCTTTCTTT
TRBJ2-2 NA NA TRBV7-6 CASSQKGGGTGELFF TGTGCCAGCAGCCAAAAGGGAGGGGGCACCGGGGAGCTGTTTTTT
TRBJ2-7 NA NA TRBV29-1 CSVEGSLYEQYF TGCAGCGTTGAAGGGTCTCTATACGAGCAGTACTTC
TRBJ1-2 NA TRBD1 TRBV9 CASSVDPHDREKVYGYTF TGTGCCAGCAGCGTAGATCCGCACGACAGGGAAAAAGTCTATGGCTACACCTTC
TRBJ1-4 NA TRBD1 TRBV28 CASSLWTGPNEKLFF TGTGCCAGCAGTTTGTGGACAGGGCCCAATGAAAAACTGTTTTTT
TRBJ1-5 NA NA TRBV20-1 CSAPSLGVGRNQPQHF TGCAGTGCTCCCTCACTTGGAGTGGGTCGCAATCAGCCCCAGCATTTT
TRBJ2-3 few NA TRBV6-2/TRBV6-3 CASSYHGGGSDTQYF TGTGCCAGCAGTTACCATGGTGGCGGTTCAGATACGCAGTATTTT
TRBJ2-1 NA TRBD2 TRBV27 CASGTSGGNSYNEQFF TGTGCCAGCGGGACTAGCGGGGGGAACTCCTACAATGAGCAGTTCTTC
TRBJ2-1 few NA TRBV25-1 CASSDPMGLAVNEQFF TGTGCCAGCAGTGACCCCATGGGGCTAGCAGTCAATGAGCAGTTCTTC
TRBJ1-1 many NA TRBV7-8 CASRWEVMGTEAFF TGTGCCAGCAGATGGGAGGTGATGGGGACTGAAGCTTTCTTT
TRBJ2-1 NA TRBD2 TRBV5-6 CASSLSGGLQDEQFF TGTGCCAGCAGCCTTAGCGGGGGGCTTCAAGATGAGCAGTTCTTC
TRBJ2-7 few NA TRBV7-6 CASTDEGRPRYEQYF TGTGCCAGCACTGATGAGGGGCGCCCTCGCTACGAGCAGTACTTC
TRBJ2-3 NA NA TRBV5-6 CASSSLGSDSTDTQYF TGTGCCAGCAGCTCATTGGGGTCCGATAGCACAGATACGCAGTATTTT
TRBJ1-2 NA NA TRBV5-1 CASSLGGRADYGYTF TGCGCCAGCAGCTTGGGCGGTCGGGCAGATTATGGCTACACCTTC
TRBJ1-4 NA NA TRBV4-1 CASSHQYRTGEKLFF TGCGCCAGCAGCCACCAATATAGAACAGGTGAAAAACTGTTTTTT
TRBJ1-2 medium-sized NA TRBV6-1 CASSEDSGSGAGYTF TGTGCCAGCAGTGAAGACTCGGGCAGTGGCGCTGGCTACACCTTC
TRBJ2-2 NA NA TRBV7-8 CASSPGTNVGELFF TGTGCCAGCAGCCCGGGGACGAATGTCGGGGAGCTGTTTTTT
TRBJ1-1 many NA TRBV7-2 CASRPTGHTEAFF TGTGCCAGCAGGCCCACAGGCCACACTGAAGCTTTCTTT
TRBJ1-1 NA NA TRBV11-1 CASSRDGSTEAFF TGTGCCAGCAGCCGCGACGGCTCCACTGAAGCTTTCTTT
TRBJ1-3 many NA TRBV28 CASSSVSSGNTIYF TGTGCCAGCAGTTCCGTATCCTCTGGAAACACCATATATTTT
TRBJ2-2 many NA TRBV7-2 CASTAPRGELFF TGTGCCAGCACTGCCCCACGTGGGGAGCTGTTTTTT
TRBJ2-3 many NA TRBV7-2 CASSLGVLGSDTQYF TGTGCCAGCAGCTTAGGAGTGCTTGGAAGCGATACGCAGTATTTT
TRBJ1-5 few NA TRBV28 CASSLEGSRVQPQHF TGTGCCAGCAGTTTAGAGGGATCAAGGGTACAGCCCCAGCATTTT
TRBJ2-2 few NA TRBV5-1 CASSGVWGSGELFF TGCGCCAGCAGCGGAGTATGGGGGTCCGGGGAGCTGTTTTTT
TRBJ1-2 NA NA TRBV27 CASTTTWGINYGYTF TGTGCCAGCACCACCACCTGGGGGATTAACTATGGCTACACCTTC
TRBJ1-1 NA NA TRBV5-6 CASSLGGAWVLNTEAFF TGTGCCAGCAGCTTGGGGGGGGCTTGGGTATTGAACACTGAAGCTTTCTTT
TRBJ2-5 NA NA TRBV7-9 CASSGYREMETQYF TGTGCCAGCAGCGGGTACAGGGAGATGGAGACCCAGTACTTC
TRBJ1-2 NA NA TRBV2 CACSAGVGYTF TGTGCCTGCTCGGCTGGGGTTGGCTACACCTTC
TRBJ2-4 once NA TRBV4-2 CASSHEQGAKNIQYF TGTGCCAGCAGCCATGAACAGGGAGCCAAAAACATTCAGTACTTC
TRBJ2-7 NA TRBD1 TRBV29-1 CSVEGGTVDYEQYF TGCAGCGTTGAAGGGGGGACAGTAGACTACGAGCAGTACTTC
TRBJ1-1 NA NA TRBV10-2 CASSEIGNTEAFF TGCGCCAGCAGTGAAATTGGGAACACTGAAGCTTTCTTT
TRBJ2-5 many TRBD1 TRBV28 CASSSPGQGGETQYF TGTGCCAGCAGTTCCCCGGGACAGGGTGGGGAGACCCAGTACTTC
TRBJ2-2 NA NA TRBV2 CVTLTENTGELFF TGTGTCACCCTGACAGAGAACACCGGGGAGCTGTTTTTT
TRBJ2-7 NA NA TRBV6-5 CASTDLDGAGKAYEQYF TGTGCCAGCACCGACTTGGACGGTGCTGGGAAAGCCTACGAGCAGTACTTC
TRBJ1-4 few NA TRBV29-1 CSVEGRESKLFF TGCAGCGTTGAAGGTAGAGAGTCGAAACTGTTTTTT
TRBJ1-1 NA NA TRBV9 CASSVDERGTEAFF TGTGCCAGCAGCGTAGACGAGAGAGGAACTGAAGCTTTCTTT
TRBJ2-5 NA NA TRBV28 CASSLTTPQEETQYF TGTGCCAGCAGTCTGACAACCCCCCAGGAAGAGACCCAGTACTTC
TRBJ2-7 NA NA TRBV7-6 CASSPPSTYEQYF TGTGCCAGCAGCCCTCCTTCTACCTACGAGCAGTACTTC
TRBJ1-2 NA TRBD1 TRBV11-2 CAGSPGQAVTYGYTF TGTGCCGGCAGCCCGGGACAGGCAGTAACGTATGGCTACACCTTC
TRBJ2-3 few TRBD2 TRBV7-2 CASSFPTSGGGTDTQYF TGTGCCAGCAGCTTCCCGACTAGCGGGGGAGGCACAGATACGCAGTATTTT
TRBJ1-6 many NA TRBV7-2 CASSLVPSSYNSPLHF TGTGCCAGCAGCTTAGTCCCGAGCTCCTATAATTCACCCCTCCACTTT
TRBJ1-1 NA NA TRBV27 CASSDAANTEAFF TGTGCCAGCAGTGACGCGGCTAACACTGAAGCTTTCTTT
TRBJ1-2 NA NA TRBV7-8 CASSLVLGPSGGYTF TGTGCCAGCAGCTTAGTCCTGGGACCCTCTGGGGGCTACACCTTC
TRBJ2-3 NA NA TRBV5-6 CASSLGGPHRTQYF TGTGCCAGCAGCTTGGGGGGACCACATCGAACGCAGTATTTT
TRBJ1-5 NA NA TRBV20-1 CSARESGFRYSNQPQHF TGCAGTGCTAGAGAATCAGGGTTTAGGTATAGCAATCAGCCCCAGCATTTT
TRBJ1-5 few NA TRBV6-6 CASSYVSTPNQPQHF TGTGCCAGCAGTTACGTCTCGACACCGAATCAGCCCCAGCATTTT
TRBJ1-1 many TRBD1 TRBV7-2 CASSINRGLNTEAFF TGTGCCAGCAGCATTAACAGGGGACTAAACACTGAAGCTTTCTTT
TRBJ2-1 few TRBD2 TRBV9 CASSEAGGPRNEQFF TGTGCCAGCAGTGAAGCGGGGGGGCCCCGGAATGAGCAGTTCTTC
TRBJ2-5 NA TRBD1 TRBV20-1 CSATKGTGEETQYF TGCAGTGCAACAAAAGGGACAGGGGAAGAGACCCAGTACTTC